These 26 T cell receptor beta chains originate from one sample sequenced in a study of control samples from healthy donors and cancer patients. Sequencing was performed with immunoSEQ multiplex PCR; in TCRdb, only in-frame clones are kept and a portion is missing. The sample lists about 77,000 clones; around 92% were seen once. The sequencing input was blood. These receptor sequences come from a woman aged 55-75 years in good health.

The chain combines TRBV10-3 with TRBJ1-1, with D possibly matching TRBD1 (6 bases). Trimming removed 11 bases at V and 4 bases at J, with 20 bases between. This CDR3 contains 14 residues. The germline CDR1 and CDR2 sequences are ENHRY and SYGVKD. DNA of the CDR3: TGTGCCTCCCTCGGGGGCGCTGGGGGCACTGAAGCTTTCTTT. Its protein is CASLGGAGGTEAFF.

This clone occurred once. This CDR3 is CASSPATGNQPQHF. The CDR3 region has the DNA TGTGCCAGCTCACCCGCGACAGGCAATCAGCCCCAGCATTTT. This sequence joins TRBV18 and TRBJ1-5, with D possibly matching TRBD1 (5 bases). From germline, CDR1 is KGHSH and CDR2 LQKENI. The CDR3 length is 14 residues. V gave up 3 bases and J gave up 2 bases, with 8 bases separating them.

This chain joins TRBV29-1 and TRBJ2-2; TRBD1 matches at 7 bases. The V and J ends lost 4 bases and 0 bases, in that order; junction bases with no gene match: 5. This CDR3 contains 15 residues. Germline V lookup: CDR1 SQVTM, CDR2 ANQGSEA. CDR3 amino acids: CSVGTGASNTGELFF. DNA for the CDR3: TGCAGCGTTGGCACAGGGGCTTCGAACACCGGGGAGCTGTTTTTT.

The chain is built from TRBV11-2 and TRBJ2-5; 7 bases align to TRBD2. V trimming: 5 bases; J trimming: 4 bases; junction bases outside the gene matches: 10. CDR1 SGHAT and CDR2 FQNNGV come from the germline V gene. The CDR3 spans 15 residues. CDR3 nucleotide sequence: TGTGCCAGCAGCCCTCGACTAGCCGAGCTAGAGACCCAGTACTTC. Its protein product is CASSPRLAELETQYF.

The CDR3 loop is CASSLQGNTEAFF. CDR3 in DNA: TGTGCCAGCAGCTTACAGGGTAACACTGAAGCTTTCTTT. V usage is TRBV7-2 and J usage is TRBJ1-1; maybe TRBD1 (5 bases). The CDR3 extends over 13 amino acids. Germline V gives CDR1 SGHTA, CDR2 FQGNSA. V lost 2 bases and J lost 2, with 6 bases in between.

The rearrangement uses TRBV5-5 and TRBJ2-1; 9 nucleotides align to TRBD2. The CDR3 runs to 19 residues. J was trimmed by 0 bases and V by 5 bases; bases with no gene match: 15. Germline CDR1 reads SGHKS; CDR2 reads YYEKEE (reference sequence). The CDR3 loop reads CASRETGTSYFSSYNEQFF. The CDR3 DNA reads TGTGCCAGCAGAGAAACCGGGACTAGCTATTTTAGCTCCTACAATGAGCAGTTCTTC.

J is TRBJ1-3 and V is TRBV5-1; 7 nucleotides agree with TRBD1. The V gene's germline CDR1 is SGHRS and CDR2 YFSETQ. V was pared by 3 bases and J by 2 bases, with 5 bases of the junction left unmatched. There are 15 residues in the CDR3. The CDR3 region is CASSSNRGAGNTIYF. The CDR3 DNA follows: TGCGCCAGCAGCTCCAACAGGGGAGCTGGAAACACCATATATTTT.

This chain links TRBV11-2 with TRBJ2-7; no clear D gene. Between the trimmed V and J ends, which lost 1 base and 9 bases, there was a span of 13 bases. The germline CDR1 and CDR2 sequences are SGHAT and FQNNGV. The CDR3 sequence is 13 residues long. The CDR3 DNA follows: TGTGCCAGCAGCTTAGTTCGCGGTGGCGGGCAGTACTTC. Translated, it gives CASSLVRGGGQYF.

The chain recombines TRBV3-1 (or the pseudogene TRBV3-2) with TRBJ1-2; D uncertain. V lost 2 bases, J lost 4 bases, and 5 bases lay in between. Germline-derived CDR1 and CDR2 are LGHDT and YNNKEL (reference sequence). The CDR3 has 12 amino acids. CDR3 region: CASSQYSYGYTF. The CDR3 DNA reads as TGTGCCAGCAGCCAATACAGCTATGGCTACACCTTC.

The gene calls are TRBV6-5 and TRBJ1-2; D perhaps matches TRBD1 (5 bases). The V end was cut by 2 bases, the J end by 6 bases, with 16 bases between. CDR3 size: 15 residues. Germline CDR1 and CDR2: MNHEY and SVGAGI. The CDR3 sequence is CASSYVSRVQDGYTF. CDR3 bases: TGTGCCAGCAGTTACGTATCCAGGGTTCAGGATGGCTACACCTTC.

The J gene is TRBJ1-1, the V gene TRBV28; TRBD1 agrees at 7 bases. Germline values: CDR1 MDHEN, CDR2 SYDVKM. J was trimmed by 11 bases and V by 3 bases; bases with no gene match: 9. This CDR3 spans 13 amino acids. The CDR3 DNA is TGTGCCAGCAGTTTGGCTGGGGAGGGGGCGGCTTTCTTT. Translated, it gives CASSLAGEGAAFF.

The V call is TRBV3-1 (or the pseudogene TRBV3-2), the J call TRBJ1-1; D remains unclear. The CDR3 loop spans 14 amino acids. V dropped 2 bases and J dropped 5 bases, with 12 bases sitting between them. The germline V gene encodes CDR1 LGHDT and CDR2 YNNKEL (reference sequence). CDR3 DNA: TGTGCCAGCAGCCAACATTCGTCCGGGACTGAAGCTTTCTTT. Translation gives CASSQHSSGTEAFF.

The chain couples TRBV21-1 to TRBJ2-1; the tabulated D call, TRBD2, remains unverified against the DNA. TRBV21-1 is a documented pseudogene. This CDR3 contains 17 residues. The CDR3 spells CASSRPTSGSYYNEQFF. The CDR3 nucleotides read TGTGCCAGCAGCCGCCCGACTAGCGGGAGTTACTACAATGAGCAGTTCTTC.

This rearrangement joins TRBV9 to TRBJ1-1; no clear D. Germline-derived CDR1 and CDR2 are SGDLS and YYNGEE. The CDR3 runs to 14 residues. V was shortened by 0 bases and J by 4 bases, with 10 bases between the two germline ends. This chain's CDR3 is CASSVDPFGTEAFF. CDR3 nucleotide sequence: TGTGCCAGCAGCGTAGATCCGTTCGGCACTGAAGCTTTCTTT.

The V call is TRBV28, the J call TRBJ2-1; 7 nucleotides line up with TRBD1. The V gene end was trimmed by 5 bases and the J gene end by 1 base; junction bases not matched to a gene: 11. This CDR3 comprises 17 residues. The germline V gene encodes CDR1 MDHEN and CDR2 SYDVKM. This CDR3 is CASSGWTGRGSYNEQFF. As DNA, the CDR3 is TGTGCCAGCAGTGGTTGGACAGGACGAGGTTCCTACAATGAGCAGTTCTTC.

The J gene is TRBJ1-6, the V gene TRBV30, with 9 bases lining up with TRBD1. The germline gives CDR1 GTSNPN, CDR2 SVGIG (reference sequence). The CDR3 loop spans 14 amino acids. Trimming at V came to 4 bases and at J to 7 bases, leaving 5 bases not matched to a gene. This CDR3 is CAWTAGQGNSPLHF. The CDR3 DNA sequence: TGTGCCTGGACAGCGGGACAGGGAAATTCACCCCTCCACTTT.

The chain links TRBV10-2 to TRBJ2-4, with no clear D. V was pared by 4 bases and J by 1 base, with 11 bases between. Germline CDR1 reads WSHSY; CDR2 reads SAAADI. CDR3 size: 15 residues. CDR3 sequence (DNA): TGCGCCAGCAGTGGGTCTGCCAGGGCCAAAAACATTCAGTACTTC. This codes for CASSGSARAKNIQYF.

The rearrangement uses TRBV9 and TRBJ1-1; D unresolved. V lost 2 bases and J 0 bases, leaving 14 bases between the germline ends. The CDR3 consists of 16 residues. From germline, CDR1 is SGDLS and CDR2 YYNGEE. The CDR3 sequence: CASSVGFGKLNTEAFF. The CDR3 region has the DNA TGTGCCAGCAGCGTTGGTTTTGGAAAGCTGAACACTGAAGCTTTCTTT.

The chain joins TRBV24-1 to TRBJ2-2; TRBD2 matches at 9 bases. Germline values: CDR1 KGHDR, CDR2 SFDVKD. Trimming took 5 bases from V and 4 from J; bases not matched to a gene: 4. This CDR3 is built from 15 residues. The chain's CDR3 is CATSVAGGSTGELFF. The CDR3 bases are TGTGCCACCAGTGTGGCGGGAGGGAGCACCGGGGAGCTGTTTTTT.

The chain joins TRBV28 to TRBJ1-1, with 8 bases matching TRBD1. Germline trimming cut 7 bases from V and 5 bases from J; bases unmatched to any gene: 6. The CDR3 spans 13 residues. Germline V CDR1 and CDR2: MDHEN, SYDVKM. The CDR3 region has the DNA TGTGCCAGCACGCCAGGGGGCTCAACTGAAGCTTTCTTT. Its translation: CASTPGGSTEAFF.

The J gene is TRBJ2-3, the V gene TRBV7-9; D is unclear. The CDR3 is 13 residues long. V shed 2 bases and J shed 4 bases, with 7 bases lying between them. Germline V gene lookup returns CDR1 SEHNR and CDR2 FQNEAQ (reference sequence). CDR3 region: CASSLPRPDTQYF. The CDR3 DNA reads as TGTGCCAGCAGCTTACCCCGCCCAGATACGCAGTATTTT.

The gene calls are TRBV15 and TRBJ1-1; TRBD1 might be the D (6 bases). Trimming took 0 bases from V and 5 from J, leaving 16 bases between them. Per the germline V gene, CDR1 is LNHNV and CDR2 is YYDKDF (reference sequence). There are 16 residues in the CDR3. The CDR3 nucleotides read TGTGCCACCAGCAGAGATTTCCCGGGGGCATATACTGAAGCTTTCTTT. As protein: CATSRDFPGAYTEAFF.

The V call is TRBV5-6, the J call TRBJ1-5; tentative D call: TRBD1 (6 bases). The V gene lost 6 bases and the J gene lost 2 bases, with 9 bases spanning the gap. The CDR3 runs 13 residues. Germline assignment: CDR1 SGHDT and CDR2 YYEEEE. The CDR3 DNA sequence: TGTGCCAGCAAACAGGGCCGCAATCAGCCCCAGCATTTT. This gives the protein CASKQGRNQPQHF. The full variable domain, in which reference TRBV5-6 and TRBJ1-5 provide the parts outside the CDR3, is DAGVTQSPTHLIKTRGQQVTLRCSPKSGHDTVSWYQQALGQGPQFIFQYYEEEERQRGNFPDRFSGHQFPNYSSELNVNALLLGDSALYLCASKQGRNQPQHFGDGTRLSIL.

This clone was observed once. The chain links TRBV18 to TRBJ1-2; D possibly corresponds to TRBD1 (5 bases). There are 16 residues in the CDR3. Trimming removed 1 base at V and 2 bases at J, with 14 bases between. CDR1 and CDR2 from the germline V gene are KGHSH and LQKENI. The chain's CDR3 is CASSPQRDPGNYGYTF. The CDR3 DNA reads TGTGCCAGCTCACCACAAAGGGACCCAGGGAACTATGGCTACACCTTC.

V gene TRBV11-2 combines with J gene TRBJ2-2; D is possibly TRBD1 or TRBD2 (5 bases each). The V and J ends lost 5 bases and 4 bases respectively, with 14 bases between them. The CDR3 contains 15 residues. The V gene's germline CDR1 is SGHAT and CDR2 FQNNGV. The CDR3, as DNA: TGTGCCAGCAGCCCCGGGACGACCCTCACCGGGGAGCTGTTTTTT. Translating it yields CASSPGTTLTGELFF.

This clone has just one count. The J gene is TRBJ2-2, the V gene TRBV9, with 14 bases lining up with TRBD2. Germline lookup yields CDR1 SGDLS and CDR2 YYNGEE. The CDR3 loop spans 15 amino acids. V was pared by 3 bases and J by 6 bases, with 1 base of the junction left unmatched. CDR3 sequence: CASSETSGRAGELFF. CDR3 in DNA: TGTGCCAGCAGCGAGACTAGCGGGAGGGCCGGGGAGCTGTTTTTT.